What follows are 10 T cell receptor beta chains derived from one specimen sequenced in a study of T cells in Graves' hyperthyroidism and ophthalmopathy. Researchers amplified the TCR beta CDR3 regions from RNA transcripts. A set of HTBI primers served as the primers for a first-round RT-PCR of the TCR CDR3. TCRdb passed the multiplex PCR reads through MiXCR, listing each CDR3 protein once. The repertoire holds 380,000 or so distinct CDR3 sequences, with over 11% as singletons. Sample: blood. These receptor sequences come from a woman aged 25 to 39 with Graves' hyperthyroidism.

This chain connects TRBV5-1 to TRBJ2-5, with a possible D match to TRBD1 (6 bases). The CDR3 has 13 amino acids. Germline-derived CDR1 and CDR2 are SGHRS and YFSETQ. The V end lost 8 bases, the J end lost 4 bases, and 15 bases lay between the germline ends. The CDR3 bases are TGCGCCAGTGGGGGCCTGGGGCGAGAGACCCAGTACTTC. Protein: CASGGLGRETQYF. The variable domain in full, completed from reference TRBV5-1 and TRBJ2-5, reads KAGVTQTPRYLIKTRGQQVTLSCSPISGHRSVSWYQQTPGQGLQFLFEYFSETQRNKGNFPGRFSGRQFSNSRSEMNVSTLELGDSALYLCASGGLGRETQYFGPGTRLLVL.

The table lists this clonotype with many counts. The chain carries TRBV7-3 and TRBJ2-2; D ambiguous. CDR1 is SGHTA and CDR2 is FQGTGA in the germline V gene. The CDR3 has 16 residues. V lost 0 bases to trimming and J lost 6 bases, with 14 bases between them. This chain's CDR3 is CASSLTASSSPGELFF. In DNA, the CDR3 is TGTGCCAGCAGCTTAACTGCCTCTAGTTCCCCCGGGGAGCTGTTTTTT.

The chain is built from TRBV10-2 and TRBJ1-4; TRBD1 matches at 8 bases. This CDR3 has 13 amino acids. V shed 8 bases and J 8 bases; nucleotides not matched to a gene: 7. Germline values: CDR1 WSHSY, CDR2 SAAADI. CDR3 coding DNA: TGCGCCAGCGCGGGACAGGAGAGGGAAAAACTGTTTTTT. This gives the protein CASAGQEREKLFF.

Concerning this clonotype: A single base separates this from a much larger clone, so it may be a read error. The chain is built from TRBV9 and TRBJ1-6; unclear D gene. Between the trimmed V and J ends, which lost 4 bases and 11 bases, there was a span of 19 bases. The CDR3 is 15 residues long. CDR1 and CDR2 from the germline V gene are SGDLS and YYNGEE. The CDR3 bases are TGTGCCAGCAGCTCCAGCAGCGTCTCTTCACCACCCCTCCACTTT. The encoded protein is CASSSSSVSSPPLHF.

J is TRBJ2-5 and V is TRBV7-3; D is perhaps TRBD1 or TRBD2 (6 bases each). Per germline, CDR1 SGHTA and CDR2 FQGTGA. Trimming pared 0 bases from V and 1 base from J, leaving 21 bases between. The CDR3 covers 19 residues. In DNA form, the CDR3 reads TGTGCCAGCAGCTTAACGGGAGAGTCAGTGTCGGGGGCCCAAGAGACCCAGTACTTC. The encoded protein is CASSLTGESVSGAQETQYF.

This clonotype showed up just a few times. The chain carries TRBV6-1 and TRBJ1-5; D uncertain. This CDR3 has 18 amino acids. Trimming stripped 6 bases from V and 0 bases from J, with 21 bases between. Per germline, CDR1 MNHNS and CDR2 SASEGT. The CDR3 protein is CASSQRPSATRSNQPQHF. The CDR3 bases are TGTGCCAGCAGCCAAAGACCCAGCGCTACCCGTAGCAATCAGCCCCAGCATTTT.

On this clonotype: A read error is possible here, since a much larger clone lies one base away. The V call is TRBV2, the J call TRBJ2-1, with a possible D match to TRBD2 (5 bases). The CDR3 totals 15 residues. Trimming stripped 6 bases from V and 4 bases from J, with 16 bases between. From germline, CDR1 is SNHLY and CDR2 FYNNEI. CDR3 DNA: TGTGCCAGCAGCCAAGCGGAAGTTGGGTACAATGAGCAGTTCTTC. Encoded protein: CASSQAEVGYNEQFF.

This clonotype was seen a few times. The J gene is TRBJ2-1, the V gene TRBV12-3 or TRBV12-4; 13 bases match TRBD2. This CDR3 spans 15 amino acids. The J segment lost 9 bases and the V segment lost 3 bases, leaving 5 bases of the junction unmatched. CDR3 sequence reads: CASSLGLAGSSEQFF. In DNA form, the CDR3 reads TGTGCCAGCAGTTTGGGACTAGCGGGATCAAGTGAGCAGTTCTTC.

This clonotype was found many times. One end of the junction is discordant with germline, which a read error may explain. This sequence joins TRBV12-3 or TRBV12-4 and TRBJ2-7, with D maybe TRBD2 (7 bases). The CDR3 totals 14 residues. Written as DNA, the CDR3 is TGTGCCAGCAGGTTAGGGGGAGGGCCCGACGAGCAGTACTTC. Encoded protein: CASRLGGGPDEQYF.

Comments on this clonotype: Being one base from a much bigger clone, this may be a read error. This chain connects TRBV29-1 to TRBJ1-1, with D perhaps matching TRBD1 (5 bases). V was clipped by 0 bases and J by 3 bases, with 17 bases between them. The germline CDR1 and CDR2 sequences are SQVTM and ANQGSEA. The CDR3 extends over 16 amino acids. The CDR3 DNA sequence: TGCAGCGTTGAAGATCGTGCTGGGGCCAGGCACACTGAAGCTTTCTTT. Translation gives CSVEDRAGARHTEAFF.